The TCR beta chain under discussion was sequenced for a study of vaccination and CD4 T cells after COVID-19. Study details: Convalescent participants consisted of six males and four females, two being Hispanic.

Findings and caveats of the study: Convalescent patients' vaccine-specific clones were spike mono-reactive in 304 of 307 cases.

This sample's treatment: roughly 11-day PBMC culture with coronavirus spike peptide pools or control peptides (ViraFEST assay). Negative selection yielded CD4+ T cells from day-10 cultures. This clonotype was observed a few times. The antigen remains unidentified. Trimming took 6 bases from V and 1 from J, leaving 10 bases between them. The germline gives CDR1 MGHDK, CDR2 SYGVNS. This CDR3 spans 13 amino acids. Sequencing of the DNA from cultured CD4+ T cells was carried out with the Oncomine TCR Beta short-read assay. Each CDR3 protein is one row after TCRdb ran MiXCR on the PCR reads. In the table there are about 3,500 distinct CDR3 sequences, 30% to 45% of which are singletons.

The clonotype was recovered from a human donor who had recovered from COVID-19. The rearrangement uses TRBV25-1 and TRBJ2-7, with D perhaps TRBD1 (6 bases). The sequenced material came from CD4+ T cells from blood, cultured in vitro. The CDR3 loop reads CASRHTGSYEQYF. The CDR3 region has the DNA TGTGCCAGCAGACACACAGGGTCCTACGAGCAGTACTTC.